Shown below are 27 T cell receptor beta chains from a single sample sequenced in a study of Ad26.COV2.S vaccination and SARS-CoV-2 variants. Sequencing was performed with immunoSEQ multiplex PCR; in TCRdb, only in-frame clones are kept and a portion is missing. The sample yields around 400,000 clones, 83% seen once. Treatment given: about 20 received Ad26.COV2.S at low or high dose, single or two shots; about 5 received placebo; per-sample allocation not given. Material that was analyzed had been drawn on day 63 after the first vaccine or placebo injection. This specimen was peripheral blood, taken in a trial of Ad26.COV2.S vaccine versus placebo. The receptors come from a person aged 18-65 years who received the Ad26.COV2.S COVID-19 vaccine or a placebo.

The chain recombines TRBV2 with TRBJ1-2; D unclear. The CDR3 has 13 residues. From germline, CDR1 is SNHLY and CDR2 FYNNEI. V lost 8 bases, J lost 3 bases, and 13 bases lay in between. CDR3 nucleotide sequence: TGTGCCAGCCTGCGGCTTACTTACTATGGCTACACCTTC. Translating it yields CASLRLTYYGYTF. The full variable domain, rest sourced from reference TRBV2 and TRBJ1-2, is EPEVTQTPSHQVTQMGQEVILRCVPISNHLYFYWYRQILGQKVEFLVSFYNNEISEKSEIFDDQFSVERPDGSNFTLKIRSTKLEDSAMYFCASLRLTYYGYTFGSGTRLTVV.

CDR3 bases: TGTGCCACCAGTGACTTCCGAGCGGGGGTCCAGGCGGCTTTCTTT. Residues: CATSDFRAGVQAAFF. V usage is TRBV24-1 and J usage is TRBJ1-1; D perhaps matches TRBD1 (5 bases). CDR3 length: 15 residues. V was shortened by 4 bases and J by 11 bases, with 22 bases between the two germline ends. Germline loops: CDR1 KGHDR, CDR2 SFDVKD.

The chain joins TRBV19 to TRBJ2-1; TRBD2 agrees at 9 bases. Trimming took 4 bases from V and 7 from J; bases not matched to a gene: 5. CDR3 length: 14 amino acids. Germline V gives CDR1 LNHDA, CDR2 SQIVND (reference sequence). The CDR3 DNA sequence: TGTGCCAGTAGTAGTAGACTAGCGGTTAATGAGCAGTTCTTC. It encodes CASSSRLAVNEQFF.

This sequence joins TRBV27 and TRBJ2-7; 8 bases match TRBD1. CDR1 and CDR2 (germline): MNHEY, SMNVEV (reference sequence). Losses at the gene ends were 2 bases for V and 4 bases for J; bases not matched to a gene: 7. This CDR3 comprises 15 residues. The chain's CDR3 is CASSLAYRGLYEQYF. CDR3 coding DNA: TGTGCCAGCAGTTTAGCCTACAGGGGGTTGTACGAGCAGTACTTC.

The rearrangement joins TRBV5-6 to TRBJ1-1; TRBD1 matches at 9 bases. Germline loops: CDR1 SGHDT, CDR2 YYEEEE. V trimming: 4 bases; J trimming: 4 bases; junction bases outside the gene matches: 8. The CDR3 is 15 residues long. CDR3 nucleotides: TGTGCCAGCAGCAACTACAGGGGGCGCGTCACTGAAGCTTTCTTT. It translates to CASSNYRGRVTEAFF. Variable domain in full (rest from reference TRBV5-6 and TRBJ1-1): DAGVTQSPTHLIKTRGQQVTLRCSPKSGHDTVSWYQQALGQGPQFIFQYYEEEERQRGNFPDRFSGHQFPNYSSELNVNALLLGDSALYLCASSNYRGRVTEAFFGQGTRLTVV.

The chain uses TRBV2 and TRBJ1-1; possible D gene TRBD1, 5 bases. Trimming took 0 bases from V and 4 from J, leaving 6 bases between them. The CDR3 contains 13 residues. Germline V CDR1 and CDR2: SNHLY, FYNNEI. The CDR3 is CASSEAGGTEAFF. CDR3 DNA sequence: TGTGCCAGCAGTGAAGCGGGGGGCACTGAAGCTTTCTTT.

This chain links TRBV2 with TRBJ2-1; 8 bases agree with TRBD1. CDR3 size: 13 residues. CDR1 is SNHLY, CDR2 FYNNEI, per germline. The J segment lost 2 bases and the V segment lost 8 bases, leaving 2 bases of the junction unmatched. This CDR3 is CASSGQAYNEQFF. CDR3 nucleotide sequence: TGTGCCAGCTCGGGACAGGCCTACAATGAGCAGTTCTTC. The full variable domain, with the rest looked up from reference TRBV2 and TRBJ2-1, is EPEVTQTPSHQVTQMGQEVILRCVPISNHLYFYWYRQILGQKVEFLVSFYNNEISEKSEIFDDQFSVERPDGSNFTLKIRSTKLEDSAMYFCASSGQAYNEQFFGPGTRLTVL.

V usage is TRBV2 and J usage is TRBJ2-3; 9 nucleotides line up with TRBD2. V trimming: 10 bases; J trimming: 2 bases; junction bases outside the gene matches: 10. The CDR3 length is 15 residues. Germline-derived CDR1 and CDR2 are SNHLY and FYNNEI. CDR3 bases: TGTGCCACCTCTTCGGGACTAGCCCACACAGATACGCAGTATTTT. This encodes CATSSGLAHTDTQYF.

The chain uses TRBV11-2 and TRBJ2-2; 8 nucleotides line up with TRBD2. Germline V gene lookup returns CDR1 SGHAT and CDR2 FQNNGV. V was pared by 7 bases and J by 7 bases, with 11 bases of the junction left unmatched. This CDR3 has 15 amino acids. The CDR3 nucleotides are TGTGCCAGCACTCGCGGAGCGGGAGCGGTCGGGGAGCTGTTTTTT. It translates to CASTRGAGAVGELFF.

V and J are TRBV4-1 and TRBJ1-3; D is uncertain. Germline V gene lookup returns CDR1 MGHRA and CDR2 YSYEKL. V gave up 5 bases and J gave up 3 bases, with 17 bases separating them. The CDR3 spans 16 residues. CDR3: CASSLRPPDSGNTIYF. In DNA, the CDR3 is TGCGCCAGCAGCTTGCGGCCCCCAGATAGTGGAAACACCATATATTTT.

This chain uses TRBV7-8 with TRBJ2-3, with 7 positions matching TRBD2. The ends lost 5 bases at V and 3 bases at J; junction bases unmatched: 8. Per germline, CDR1 SGHVS and CDR2 FQNEAQ. CDR3 length: 15 residues. CDR3: CASSPGVGGTDTQYF. The DNA for the CDR3 is TGTGCCAGCAGCCCTGGAGTGGGAGGGACAGATACGCAGTATTTT.

This clone was recorded only once. This chain uses TRBV6-5 with TRBJ2-2; D is possibly TRBD1 (5 bases). The V gene's germline CDR1 is MNHEY and CDR2 SVGAGI. The CDR3 has 13 amino acids. Deletions cut 6 bases from V and 2 bases from J, with 7 bases between. CDR3 in amino acids: CASRTANTGELFF. The CDR3 DNA follows: TGTGCCAGCAGGACAGCCAACACCGGGGAGCTGTTTTTT.

The chain employs TRBV9 and TRBJ2-7, with 8 bases that match TRBD2. From germline, CDR1 is SGDLS and CDR2 YYNGEE. CDR3 length: 14 residues. Trimming at V came to 3 bases and at J to 6 bases, leaving 8 bases not matched to a gene. The CDR3 protein is CASSGSGVGFEQYF. In DNA, the CDR3 is TGTGCCAGCAGCGGTAGCGGGGTTGGTTTCGAGCAGTACTTC.

This clone was seen just once. The chain joins TRBV5-1 to TRBJ1-4; no reliable D call. The CDR3 runs 15 residues. Germline assignment: CDR1 SGHRS and CDR2 YFSETQ. Trimming pared 0 bases from V and 5 bases from J, leaving 11 bases between. The DNA of the CDR3 is TGCGCCAGCAGCTTGGAAGGGAACCTCAATGAAAAACTGTTTTTT. This gives the protein CASSLEGNLNEKLFF. Drawing the rest from reference TRBV5-1 and TRBJ1-4, the complete variable domain is KAGVTQTPRYLIKTRGQQVTLSCSPISGHRSVSWYQQTPGQGLQFLFEYFSETQRNKGNFPGRFSGRQFSNSRSEMNVSTLELGDSALYLCASSLEGNLNEKLFFGSGTQLSVL.

This clone appeared a few times. V and J are TRBV3-1 (or the pseudogene TRBV3-2) and TRBJ1-6, with 7 bases aligning to TRBD1. V shed 2 bases and J 7 bases; nucleotides not matched to a gene: 5. Germline V gene lookup returns CDR1 LGHDT and CDR2 YNNKEL (reference sequence). This CDR3 has 15 amino acids. The CDR3 DNA follows: TGTGCCAGCAGCCAACTCTTACAGGGGAATTCACCCCTCCACTTT. This codes for CASSQLLQGNSPLHF.

The CDR3 bases are TGTGCCAGTACCGCGGTGAACTCTGGAAACACCATATATTTT. Its protein is CASTAVNSGNTIYF. The rearrangement links TRBV19 to TRBJ1-3; D is unclear. The V end lost 7 bases, the J end lost 0 bases, and 10 bases lay between the germline ends. The CDR3 contains 14 residues. CDR1 is LNHDA and CDR2 is SQIVND in the germline V gene (reference sequence).

There are a few counts of this clone. The V call is TRBV4-1, the J call TRBJ2-1; 7 bases are shared with TRBD1. This CDR3 spans 17 amino acids. Germline CDR1 reads MGHRA; CDR2 reads YSYEKL. The V segment lost 4 bases and the J segment 4 bases; nucleotides outside the gene matches: 13. CDR3 amino acids: CASSLGTARKIYNEQFF. DNA of the CDR3: TGCGCCAGCAGCCTGGGGACAGCACGAAAAATATACAATGAGCAGTTCTTC.

This clone has just a few counts. This sequence joins TRBV7-9 and TRBJ2-1, with TRBD2 as a possible D gene (7 bases). Germline CDR1 reads SEHNR; CDR2 reads FQNEAQ (reference sequence). V was pared by 8 bases and J by 4 bases, with 21 bases between. The CDR3 has 16 residues. The CDR3 DNA reads as TGTGCCAGCCCCCCAAGTGGGGGGGGGCCTTACAATGAGCAGTTCTTC. Translation: CASPPSGGGPYNEQFF.

The chain employs TRBV18 and TRBJ1-4; D unclear. The CDR3 runs to 15 residues. Trimming cost V 3 bases and J 4 bases, with 12 bases left between them. Germline V lookup: CDR1 KGHSH, CDR2 LQKENI. This CDR3 is CASSPTLAYNEKLFF. The CDR3 DNA follows: TGTGCCAGCTCACCGACTCTGGCTTATAATGAAAAACTGTTTTTT. Combining the CDR3 with reference TRBV18 and TRBJ1-4 gives the whole variable domain NAGVMQNPRHLVRRRGQEARLRCSPMKGHSHVYWYRQLPEEGLKFMVYLQKENIIDESGMPKERFSAEFPKEGPSILRIQQVVRGDSAAYFCASSPTLAYNEKLFFGSGTQLSVL.

V and J are TRBV10-3 and TRBJ1-2; possible D gene TRBD1, 6 bases. The CDR3 is 18 amino acids. The V and J ends lost 0 bases and 2 bases respectively, with 19 bases between them. CDR1 ENHRY and CDR2 SYGVKD come from the germline V gene. The CDR3 coding sequence is TGTGCCATCAGTGAGTCGATCCGGCCGCGGAGGGGGAACTATGGCTACACCTTC. Protein: CAISESIRPRRGNYGYTF.

V is TRBV24-1 and J is TRBJ1-2; D perhaps matches TRBD1 (5 bases). The CDR3 consists of 16 residues. The ends were cut back, 3 bases at V and 8 bases at J, with 21 bases in the middle. Germline values: CDR1 KGHDR, CDR2 SFDVKD. The CDR3 spells CATSDPQAPRGGGYTF. The CDR3 DNA reads TGTGCCACCAGTGATCCCCAGGCACCTAGGGGCGGCGGCTACACCTTC.

The chain has TRBV5-1 and TRBJ1-1; 9 bases agree with TRBD1. The V gene's germline CDR1 is SGHRS and CDR2 YFSETQ. J was trimmed by 9 bases and V by 3 bases; bases with no gene match: 6. CDR3 length equals 13 residues. CDR3 bases: TGCGCCAGCAGCTCAACACAGGGGGCAAAAGCTTTCTTT. It codes for CASSSTQGAKAFF. The entire variable domain, with the rest obtained from reference TRBV5-1 and TRBJ1-1, is as follows: KAGVTQTPRYLIKTRGQQVTLSCSPISGHRSVSWYQQTPGQGLQFLFEYFSETQRNKGNFPGRFSGRQFSNSRSEMNVSTLELGDSALYLCASSSTQGAKAFFGQGTRLTVV.

The V call is TRBV6-5, the J call TRBJ1-5, with D perhaps TRBD1 (5 bases). This CDR3 has 14 residues. V lost 1 base, J lost 8 bases, and 12 bases lay in between. CDR1 MNHEY and CDR2 SVGAGI come from the germline V gene. CDR3 sequence reads: CASSYYAGGEPQHF. CDR3 in DNA: TGTGCCAGCAGTTACTACGCGGGGGGTGAGCCCCAGCATTTT.

This chain uses TRBV7-2 with TRBJ1-6, with D possibly matching TRBD1 (5 bases). The germline CDR1 and CDR2 sequences are SGHTA and FQGNSA. The V and J ends lost 10 bases and 1 base respectively, with 11 bases between them. The CDR3 contains 14 residues. The CDR3 DNA follows: TGTGCCAAATCGAAGGGGTCCTATAATTCACCCCTCCACTTT. Translation gives CAKSKGSYNSPLHF.

V and J are TRBV30 and TRBJ1-4, with a possible D match to TRBD1 (6 bases). This CDR3 region has 13 residues. Germline CDR1 is GTSNPN and CDR2 is SVGIG (reference sequence). V shed 5 bases and J shed 8 bases, with 15 bases lying between them. The CDR3 here is CAWAAGVFEKLFF. The CDR3 DNA reads TGTGCCTGGGCCGCAGGGGTGTTCGAAAAACTGTTTTTT.

The rearrangement joins TRBV4-2 to TRBJ1-2; D is perhaps TRBD1 (6 bases). The CDR3 spans 17 residues. Germline V gene data show CDR1 as LGHNA and CDR2 as YNFKEQ. The germline V and J ends were trimmed by 0 bases and 6 bases, with 20 bases remaining between them. The CDR3 coding sequence is TGTGCCAGCAGCCAAGATTGGGGGGGGCGGTTAGTAGATGGCTACACCTTC. This translates into CASSQDWGGRLVDGYTF.

The chain is built from TRBV5-5 and TRBJ1-5; D gene ambiguous. V was clipped by 0 bases and J by 0 bases, with 7 bases between them. CDR3 length: 15 residues. CDR1 is SGHKS and CDR2 is YYEKEE in the germline V gene (reference sequence). CDR3 loop: CASSLVRNSNQPQHF. The DNA of the CDR3 is TGTGCCAGCAGCTTGGTGCGCAATAGCAATCAGCCCCAGCATTTT. Looking up the rest from reference TRBV5-5 and TRBJ1-5 gives the full variable domain: DAGVTQSPTHLIKTRGQQVTLRCSPISGHKSVSWYQQVLGQGPQFIFQYYEKEERGRGNFPDRFSARQFPNYSSELNVNALLLGDSALYLCASSLVRNSNQPQHFGDGTRLSIL.